One and the same sample provided the 8 T cell receptor beta chains below, sequenced in a study of tumor-infiltrating lymphocytes in localized non-small cell lung cancer. Sequencing used immunoSEQ multiplex PCR; TCRdb keeps in-frame clones, though not all of them. The table has 10,000 to 15,000 clones, approximately 90% seen once. The sample comprised lung tumor tissue. These receptors all come from a human donor with non-small cell lung cancer.

The V call is TRBV27, the J call TRBJ2-3, with D possibly matching TRBD2 (7 bases). Germline CDR1 is MNHEY and CDR2 is SMNVEV (reference sequence). This CDR3 spans 15 amino acids. V was clipped by 4 bases and J by 2 bases, with 13 bases between them. CDR3 in amino acids: CASSWSRGATDTQYF. The DNA of the CDR3 is TGTGCCAGCAGTTGGTCCCGGGGGGCCACAGATACGCAGTATTTT.

The chain recombines TRBV28 with TRBJ2-3; no definite D call. Germline CDR1 reads MDHEN; CDR2 reads SYDVKM. The CDR3 runs 13 residues. The V end was cut by 10 bases, the J end by 2 bases, with 13 bases between. In DNA form, the CDR3 reads TGTGCCACCAGAGAACGACTCACAGATACGCAGTATTTT. It translates to CATRERLTDTQYF.

DNA for the CDR3: TGTGCCAGCAGCTTGGGGGGCGCGGAGACCCAGTACTTC. Residues: CASSLGGAETQYF. The chain links TRBV5-5 to TRBJ2-5, with D tentatively TRBD1 (5 bases). The CDR3 consists of 13 residues. V was trimmed by 0 bases and J by 5 bases, leaving 8 bases between them. Per the germline V gene, CDR1 is SGHKS and CDR2 is YYEKEE (reference sequence).

J is TRBJ2-7 and V is TRBV7-2; D may be TRBD2 (5 bases). Germline V CDR1 and CDR2: SGHTA, FQGNSA. CDR3 length equals 13 residues. With 4 bases removed from V and 7 bases from J, the gap between germline ends came to 14 bases. The CDR3 loop is CASSYSGGLEQYF. DNA of the CDR3: TGTGCCAGCAGCTACAGTGGAGGATTAGAGCAGTACTTC.

This rearrangement joins TRBV4-2 to TRBJ2-5; 16 bases are a match to TRBD2. Germline values: CDR1 LGHNA, CDR2 YNFKEQ. The V gene end was trimmed by 4 bases and the J gene end by 0 bases; junction bases not matched to a gene: 2. The CDR3 runs 17 residues. The DNA of the CDR3 is TGTGCCAGCAGCCCGGGACTAGCGGGAGGGTACCAAGAGACCCAGTACTTC. It translates to CASSPGLAGGYQETQYF.

V gene TRBV12-2 combines with J gene TRBJ2-2; TRBD2 reflects the table's D call only, with no check against the DNA. TRBV12-2 is shown as a pseudogene. The length of the CDR3 is 19 residues. CDR3: CASRLAPSCGASRPGELFF. The CDR3 DNA is TGTGCAAGTCGCTTAGCCCCCTCTTGCGGGGCCAGTCGACCCGGGGAGCTGTTTTTT.

Here the CDR3 reads CASSYGSGAGELFF. For the CDR3, the DNA is TGTGCCAGCAGCTATGGGTCGGGGGCCGGGGAGCTGTTTTTT. The gene calls are TRBV2 and TRBJ2-2, with TRBD2 as a possible D gene (6 bases). CDR1 is SNHLY and CDR2 is FYNNEI in the germline V gene. With 6 bases removed from V and 6 bases from J, the gap between germline ends came to 14 bases. The CDR3 covers 14 residues.

This clone appeared a single time. This rearrangement joins TRBV29-1 to TRBJ1-5, with D perhaps TRBD1 (5 bases). The CDR3 runs 13 residues. CDR1 and CDR2 (germline): SQVTM, ANQGSEA. Trimming stripped 5 bases from V and 9 bases from J, with 17 bases between. DNA of the CDR3: TGCAGCGTTTTAGAGATGGCTGGGGGGCCCCAGCATTTT. Amino acids: CSVLEMAGGPQHF.